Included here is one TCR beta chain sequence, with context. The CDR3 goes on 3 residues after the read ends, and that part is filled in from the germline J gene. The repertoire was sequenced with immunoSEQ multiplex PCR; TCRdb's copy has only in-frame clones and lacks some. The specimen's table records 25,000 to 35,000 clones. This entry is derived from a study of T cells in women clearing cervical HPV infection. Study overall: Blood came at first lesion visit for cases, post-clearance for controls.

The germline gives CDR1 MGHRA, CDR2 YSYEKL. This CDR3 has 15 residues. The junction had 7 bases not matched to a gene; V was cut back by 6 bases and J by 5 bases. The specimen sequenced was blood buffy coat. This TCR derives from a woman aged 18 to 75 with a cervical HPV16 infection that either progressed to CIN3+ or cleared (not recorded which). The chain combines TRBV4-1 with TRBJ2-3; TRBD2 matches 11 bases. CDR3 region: CASRLAGGGGDTQYF. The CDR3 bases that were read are TGCGCCAGCAGGCTAGCGGGGGGCGGGGGAGATACG.